These 5 T cell receptor beta chains were all obtained from the same sample, sequenced in a study of shared clonotypes between healthy human individuals. The naive CD8 fraction comprised CD45RO-negative cells positively selected for CCR7 and excluded terminally differentiated effector memory CD45RA+ cells. Here immunoSEQ multiplex PCR was the method, and the copy in TCRdb shows in-frame clones only, minus some. Found here are 2 million to 2.5 million clones, 90% to 95% of them singletons; the top ten hold more than 1.5%. Sequencing was done on a sample of naive CD8+ T cells from PBMCs. All receptors come from a man in his late teens or twenties in good health. Some clones in this sample may be carry-over from other donors' samples.

The chain carries TRBV27 and TRBJ2-7, with D uncertain. The CDR3 consists of 17 residues. Germline V gene sequence: CDR1 MNHEY, CDR2 SMNVEV (reference sequence). V gave up 0 bases and J gave up 4 bases, with 19 bases separating them. CDR3 DNA: TGTGCCAGCAGTTTATCCGGGTACTATGGGGTTCCTTACGAGCAGTACTTC. Translation gives CASSLSGYYGVPYEQYF.

The CDR3 loop reads CTSSQDPPQGEGATF. CDR3 DNA sequence: TGCACCAGCAGCCAAGATCCCCCGCAGGGGGAGGGTGCCACCTTC. The chain carries TRBV1 and TRBJ1-2. TRBV1 is a pseudogene. This CDR3 contains 15 residues.

This clone was seen only a few times. Other DNA sequences of this sample code for an identical CDR3. The V and J genes are TRBV29-1 and TRBJ2-2; D is unclear. The CDR3 totals 12 residues. Germline-derived CDR1 and CDR2 are SQVTM and ANQGSEA. V lost 4 bases and J 1 base, leaving 4 bases between the germline ends. CDR3 DNA sequence: TGCAGCGTTGTAGGGAACACCGGGGAGCTGTTTTTT. Residues: CSVVGNTGELFF.

This clone was detected once. This chain links TRBV7-9 with TRBJ2-7, with 7 bases that match TRBD1. Germline lookup yields CDR1 SEHNR and CDR2 FQNEAQ (reference sequence). CDR3 length equals 15 residues. J was trimmed by 3 bases and V by 5 bases; bases with no gene match: 10. The CDR3 DNA follows: TGTGCCAGCAGCGCAACGACAGGGCGATACTACGAGCAGTACTTC. This gives the protein CASSATTGRYYEQYF.

The chain has TRBV11-2 and TRBJ1-1, with D unclear. Trimming removed 2 bases at V and 0 bases at J, with 16 bases between. Germline-derived CDR1 and CDR2 are SGHAT and FQNNGV. The CDR3 extends over 17 amino acids. The CDR3 region is CASSLYEAVEMNTEAFF. The DNA for the CDR3 is TGTGCCAGCAGCTTATACGAAGCAGTCGAGATGAACACTGAAGCTTTCTTT.